A single sample is the source of the 26 T cell receptor beta chains below, sequenced in a study of regulatory T cells in long-lasting Graves disease. Described time point: newly diagnosed GD, antithyroid drugs for less than 3 months. With RNA extracted from PBMCs as input, the TCR library was made. With iRepertoire HTBI primers and Arm-PCR of CDR3 regions, TCR beta libraries were built. TCRdb reprocessed the multiplex PCR reads with MiXCR, giving one entry per CDR3 protein. In the table there are over 350,000 distinct CDR3 sequences, 15% of which are singletons. These same records also appear under a second study, on T cells in Graves' hyperthyroidism and ophthalmopathy.

Sequenced here: peripheral blood mononuclear cells (PBMCs), sampled at new diagnosis, from a patient treated with antithyroid drugs. The receptor source for this set is a middle-aged woman with Graves disease.

J is TRBJ2-2 and V is TRBV3-1, with 7 bases lining up with TRBD2. J gave up 5 bases and V 4 bases, and 10 bases lay outside the gene matches. The germline V gene encodes CDR1 LGHDT and CDR2 YNNKEL (reference sequence). This CDR3 spans 16 amino acids. CDR3 DNA sequence: TGTGCCAGCAGCCGGGGGACGGGAGGTGGTACCGGGGAGCTGTTTTTT. Translating gives CASSRGTGGGTGELFF. The variable domain in full, with the rest retrieved from reference TRBV3-1 and TRBJ2-2, is DTAVSQTPKYLVTQMGNDKSIKCEQNLGHDTMYWYKQDSKKFLKIMFSYNNKELIINETVPNRFSPKSPDKAHLNLHINSLELGDSAVYFCASSRGTGGGTGELFFGEGSRLTVL.

The CDR3 reads CASSLEGGSGLETQYF. The CDR3 DNA follows: TGTGCCAGCAGCTTAGAGGGGGGTAGCGGGCTGGAGACCCAGTACTTC. This sequence joins TRBV11-2 and TRBJ2-5; 7 nucleotides match TRBD2. This CDR3 has 16 residues. The V gene's germline CDR1 is SGHAT and CDR2 FQNNGV. V lost 0 bases and J lost 5; bases outside the gene matches: 9.

This clonotype was counted ten times or more. The CDR3 bases are TGTGCCAGCAGTAATCCCACAGGGGAAGGCAAAAACATTCAGTACTTC. Its translation is CASSNPTGEGKNIQYF. The chain combines TRBV12-3 or TRBV12-4 with TRBJ2-4; TRBD1 matches 7 bases. This CDR3 is built from 16 residues. V lost 5 bases to trimming and J lost 3 bases; unmatched junction nucleotides: 10.

This clonotype showed up just a few times. This chain connects TRBV29-1 to TRBJ2-1; D is possibly TRBD2 (5 bases). CDR1 SQVTM and CDR2 ANQGSEA come from the germline V gene. V lost 5 bases, J lost 5 bases, and 7 bases lay in between. The CDR3 spans 11 residues. Here the CDR3 DNA reads TGCAGCGTTCCCGGGAACAATGAGCAGTTCTTC. Its protein is CSVPGNNEQFF.

This clonotype appeared a few times. The V call is TRBV29-1, the J call TRBJ2-1; the D gene is possibly TRBD1 (6 bases). V lost 5 bases, J lost 7 bases, and 18 bases lay in between. Germline lookup yields CDR1 SQVTM and CDR2 ANQGSEA. This CDR3 region has 14 residues. This chain's CDR3 is CSVTPMGAWNEQFF. CDR3 sequence (DNA): TGCAGCGTTACCCCCATGGGGGCCTGGAATGAGCAGTTCTTC.

This clonotype appeared many times. This chain uses TRBV5-1 with TRBJ1-1, with a tentative D call TRBD1 (6 bases). Germline lookup yields CDR1 SGHRS and CDR2 YFSETQ. The CDR3 runs 14 residues. V lost 0 bases, J lost 7 bases, and 13 bases lay in between. CDR3 nucleotides: TGCGCCAGCAGCTTGGACAGGGCGGTCGTTGAAGCTTTCTTT. This encodes CASSLDRAVVEAFF.

This clonotype was observed many times. The rearrangement joins TRBV6-2 or TRBV6-3 to TRBJ1-6, with 8 nucleotides matching TRBD1. The trim removed 1 base at V and 8 bases at J, leaving 7 bases unmatched. The CDR3 has 16 amino acids. CDR1 is MNHEY, CDR2 SVGEGT, per germline. The CDR3: CASSYLGTGSDSPLHF. The CDR3 DNA reads TGTGCCAGCAGTTACTTAGGGACAGGTTCTGATTCACCCCTCCACTTT.

This clonotype was counted many times. The CDR3 region has the DNA TGTGCCAGCAGCTTATTCGGGACTAGCGGGATCGGGGGAGGTGCCGGGGAGCTGTTTTTT. Amino acid sequence: CASSLFGTSGIGGGAGELFF. J is TRBJ2-2 and V is TRBV11-2, with 13 bases matching TRBD2. The CDR3 spans 20 residues. Germline CDR1 and CDR2: SGHAT and FQNNGV. The ends lost 2 bases at V and 6 bases at J; junction bases unmatched: 15.

In this sample, this clonotype turned up many times. The chain carries TRBV2 and TRBJ2-1; no firm D call. Trimming stripped 7 bases from V and 14 bases from J, with 18 bases between. This CDR3 contains 12 residues. Germline V gene sequence: CDR1 SNHLY, CDR2 FYNNEI. The CDR3 DNA is TGTGCCAGCATGGTCCAGTCGAAAAGAAAGTTCTTC. Its translation: CASMVQSKRKFF. Filled out from reference TRBV2 and TRBJ2-1, the complete variable domain reads EPEVTQTPSHQVTQMGQEVILRCVPISNHLYFYWYRQILGQKVEFLVSFYNNEISEKSEIFDDQFSVERPDGSNFTLKIRSTKLEDSAMYFCASMVQSKRKFFGPGTRLTVL.

The V gene is TRBV15, the J gene TRBJ2-1; the match to TRBD1 covers 7 bases. CDR1 and CDR2 (germline): LNHNV, YYDKDF (reference sequence). After removal of 0 bases from V and 7 bases from J, the junction contained 6 bases not matched to a gene. The CDR3 totals 15 residues. The CDR3 coding sequence is TGTGCCACCAGCAGAGACCCAACAGGGGTTAATGAGCAGTTCTTC. Residues: CATSRDPTGVNEQFF. Drawing the rest from reference TRBV15 and TRBJ2-1, the complete variable domain is DAMVIQNPRYQVTQFGKPVTLSCSQTLNHNVMYWYQQKSSQAPKLLFHYYDKDFNNEADTPDNFQSRRPNTSFCFLDIRSPGLGDTAMYLCATSRDPTGVNEQFFGPGTRLTVL.

With respect to this clonotype: Given a far larger clone just one base away, this is likely a sequencing read error. The chain is built from TRBV11-2 and TRBJ2-3; D gene uncertain. The tail of the sequence fits TRBJ2-1 better, so the J call may be wrong. CDR3 size: 13 residues. CDR1 and CDR2 (germline): SGHAT, FQNNGV. Here the CDR3 DNA reads TGTGCCAGCAGCTTAGCTGGGTACAATGGGCAGTTCTTC. Residues: CASSLAGYNGQFF.

The table lists this clonotype with many counts. The genes are TRBV5-1 and TRBJ2-7; D is possibly TRBD1 (6 bases). Germline V gene data show CDR1 as SGHRS and CDR2 as YFSETQ. The CDR3 sequence is 13 residues long. The ends were cut back, 3 bases at V and 6 bases at J, with 13 bases in the middle. The CDR3 region is CASSSGTTREQYF. In DNA form, the CDR3 reads TGCGCCAGCAGCTCCGGGACAACGCGCGAGCAGTACTTC.

Many counts were recorded for this clonotype. The chain uses TRBV11-2 and TRBJ2-7; 10 positions agree with TRBD1. Germline lookup yields CDR1 SGHAT and CDR2 FQNNGV. This CDR3 comprises 17 residues. The junction had 5 bases not matched to a gene; V was cut back by 0 bases and J by 0 bases. DNA of the CDR3: TGTGCCAGCAGCTTAGATAGGTGGGACAGGGGCTCCTACGAGCAGTACTTC. Protein product: CASSLDRWDRGSYEQYF.

The table lists this clonotype with many counts. The rearrangement links TRBV19 to TRBJ1-3; 7 bases agree with TRBD1. Looked up from germline, CDR1 is LNHDA and CDR2 is SQIVND (reference sequence). This CDR3 has 17 residues. V shed 7 bases and J 3 bases; nucleotides not matched to a gene: 15. The CDR3 sequence: CASTIVPTGVGGNTIYF. CDR3 bases: TGTGCCAGTACCATCGTCCCTACAGGGGTAGGTGGAAACACCATATATTTT. Full variable domain (outside the CDR3, taken from reference TRBV19 and TRBJ1-3): DGGITQSPKYLFRKEGQNVTLSCEQNLNHDAMYWYRQDPGQGLRLIYYSQIVNDFQKGDIAEGYSVSREKKESFPLTVTSAQKNPTAFYLCASTIVPTGVGGNTIYFGEGSWLTVV.

In its sample, this clonotype was seen many times. The V and J genes are TRBV5-1 and TRBJ2-1; 13 bases align to TRBD2. V trimming: 4 bases; J trimming: 8 bases; junction bases outside the gene matches: 3. CDR1 is SGHRS and CDR2 is YFSETQ in the germline V gene. The CDR3 extends over 14 amino acids. The CDR3 reads CASSRTSGRYEQFF. CDR3 nucleotide sequence: TGCGCCAGCAGCCGGACTAGCGGGAGATATGAGCAGTTCTTC.

This clonotype was seen only once. The V and J genes are TRBV12-3 or TRBV12-4 and TRBJ2-3, with 10 bases identical to TRBD2. This CDR3 contains 18 residues. V was pared by 6 bases and J by 2 bases, with 14 bases of the junction left unmatched. The CDR3 spells CASSVSAGGRWNTDTQYF. CDR3 nucleotides: TGTGCCAGCAGCGTATCAGCGGGAGGGCGATGGAACACAGATACGCAGTATTTT.

The chain uses TRBV4-3 and TRBJ2-2, with D possibly matching TRBD2 (5 bases). Trimming pared 4 bases from V and 2 bases from J, leaving 8 bases between. Germline V lookup: CDR1 LGHNA, CDR2 YSLEER. The CDR3 runs 14 residues. The CDR3 here is CASSLRDNTGELFF. Written as DNA, the CDR3 is TGCGCCAGCAGCCTCCGGGATAACACCGGGGAGCTGTTTTTT.

There are many counts of this clonotype. The V and J genes are TRBV5-8 and TRBJ2-1; TRBD2 agrees at 7 bases. The CDR3 covers 14 residues. CDR1 is SGHTS and CDR2 is YDEGEE in the germline V gene. The V segment lost 7 bases and the J segment 1 base; nucleotides outside the gene matches: 5. The CDR3 reads CASQTGGSYNEQFF. In DNA form, the CDR3 reads TGTGCCAGCCAAACGGGGGGTTCCTACAATGAGCAGTTCTTC.

This clonotype was observed many times. V gene TRBV2 combines with J gene TRBJ1-6; maybe TRBD1 (5 bases). The V and J ends lost 8 bases and 8 bases respectively, with 16 bases between them. The CDR3 runs 14 residues. Germline values: CDR1 SNHLY, CDR2 FYNNEI. DNA for the CDR3: TGTGCCAGCGCCTCCCGGGACGGGTATTCACCCCTCCACTTT. It encodes CASASRDGYSPLHF.

In the case of this clonotype: Being one base from a much bigger clone, this may be a read error. The V call is TRBV28, the J call TRBJ2-1; 10 bases map to TRBD1. This CDR3 spans 14 amino acids. The germline V gene has CDR1 MDHEN and CDR2 SYDVKM. For the CDR3, the DNA is TGTGCCAGCAGTCCGGGACAGGGGATGTATGAGCAGCTCTTC. As protein: CASSPGQGMYEQLF.

Details on this clonotype: Given the absence of the conserved phenylalanine or tryptophan at the CDR3 end, a read error is likely. The chain couples TRBV5-1 to TRBJ1-4; D possibly corresponds to TRBD1 (5 bases). Trimming pared 2 bases from V and 7 bases from J, leaving 9 bases between. Germline V gives CDR1 SGHRS, CDR2 YFSETQ. The CDR3 has 13 residues. The chain's CDR3 is CASSFQGGEKLFL. For the CDR3, the DNA is TGCGCCAGCAGCTTCCAGGGTGGTGAAAAACTGTTTTTG.

This clonotype was observed at least ten times. The rearrangement uses TRBV9 and TRBJ1-1; D unresolved. The CDR3 loop spans 15 amino acids. Looked up from germline, CDR1 is SGDLS and CDR2 is YYNGEE. The V gene lost 0 bases and the J gene lost 0 bases, with 9 bases spanning the gap. The CDR3 here is CASSVGAGLNTEAFF. CDR3 bases: TGTGCCAGCAGCGTAGGAGCGGGGTTGAACACTGAAGCTTTCTTT.

This clonotype was seen repeatedly, ten times or more. This chain joins TRBV28 and TRBJ2-7; D remains ambiguous. The V and J ends lost 5 bases and 2 bases respectively, with 10 bases between them. The V gene's germline CDR1 is MDHEN and CDR2 SYDVKM. This CDR3 comprises 13 residues. The CDR3 bases are TGTGCCAGCAGTCCTGAAGAACCCTACGAGCAGTACTTC. Amino acids: CASSPEEPYEQYF.

This clonotype was detected many times. The chain links TRBV11-2 to TRBJ2-3, with 8 bases lining up with TRBD2. The CDR3 extends over 17 amino acids. Trimming cost V 5 bases and J 4 bases; bases outside gene matches: 14. Germline CDR1 and CDR2: SGHAT and FQNNGV. CDR3 protein: CASSAAMGAGEADTQYF. Written as DNA, the CDR3 is TGTGCCAGCAGCGCCGCGATGGGAGCGGGAGAAGCAGATACGCAGTATTTT.

At least ten counts were recorded for this clonotype. This chain connects TRBV6-9 to TRBJ2-1; 11 bases are shared with TRBD2. J was trimmed by 0 bases and V by 4 bases; bases with no gene match: 8. Germline CDR1 and CDR2: MNHGY and SVAAGI. CDR3 size: 18 residues. The CDR3 nucleotides are TGTGCCAGCAGTTCTGGGACTAGCGGAGAACTCTCCTACAATGAGCAGTTCTTC. This sequence encodes CASSSGTSGELSYNEQFF.

The chain recombines TRBV2 with TRBJ2-3, with a possible D match to TRBD1 (5 bases). This CDR3 region has 16 residues. Germline CDR1 SNHLY, CDR2 FYNNEI. The V end lost 8 bases, the J end lost 4 bases, and 22 bases lay between the germline ends. CDR3: CASLAQGGRASDTQYF. For the CDR3, the DNA is TGTGCCAGCCTCGCTCAGGGTGGCAGGGCCTCAGATACGCAGTATTTT. The complete variable domain, with remaining parts taken from reference TRBV2 and TRBJ2-3, reads EPEVTQTPSHQVTQMGQEVILRCVPISNHLYFYWYRQILGQKVEFLVSFYNNEISEKSEIFDDQFSVERPDGSNFTLKIRSTKLEDSAMYFCASLAQGGRASDTQYFGPGTRLTVL.